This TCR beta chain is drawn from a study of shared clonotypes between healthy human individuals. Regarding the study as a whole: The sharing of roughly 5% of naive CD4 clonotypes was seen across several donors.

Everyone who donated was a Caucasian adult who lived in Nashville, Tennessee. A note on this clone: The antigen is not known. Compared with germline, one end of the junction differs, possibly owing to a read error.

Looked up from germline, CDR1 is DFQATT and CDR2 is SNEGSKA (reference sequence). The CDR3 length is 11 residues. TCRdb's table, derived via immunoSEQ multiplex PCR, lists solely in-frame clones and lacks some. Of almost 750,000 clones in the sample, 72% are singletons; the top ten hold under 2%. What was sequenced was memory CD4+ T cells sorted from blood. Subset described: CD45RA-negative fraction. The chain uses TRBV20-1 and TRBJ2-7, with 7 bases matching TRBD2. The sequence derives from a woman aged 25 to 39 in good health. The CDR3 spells CSARQGYREDF. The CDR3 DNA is TGCAGTGCTAGGCAGGGTTATCGGGAGGACTTC.